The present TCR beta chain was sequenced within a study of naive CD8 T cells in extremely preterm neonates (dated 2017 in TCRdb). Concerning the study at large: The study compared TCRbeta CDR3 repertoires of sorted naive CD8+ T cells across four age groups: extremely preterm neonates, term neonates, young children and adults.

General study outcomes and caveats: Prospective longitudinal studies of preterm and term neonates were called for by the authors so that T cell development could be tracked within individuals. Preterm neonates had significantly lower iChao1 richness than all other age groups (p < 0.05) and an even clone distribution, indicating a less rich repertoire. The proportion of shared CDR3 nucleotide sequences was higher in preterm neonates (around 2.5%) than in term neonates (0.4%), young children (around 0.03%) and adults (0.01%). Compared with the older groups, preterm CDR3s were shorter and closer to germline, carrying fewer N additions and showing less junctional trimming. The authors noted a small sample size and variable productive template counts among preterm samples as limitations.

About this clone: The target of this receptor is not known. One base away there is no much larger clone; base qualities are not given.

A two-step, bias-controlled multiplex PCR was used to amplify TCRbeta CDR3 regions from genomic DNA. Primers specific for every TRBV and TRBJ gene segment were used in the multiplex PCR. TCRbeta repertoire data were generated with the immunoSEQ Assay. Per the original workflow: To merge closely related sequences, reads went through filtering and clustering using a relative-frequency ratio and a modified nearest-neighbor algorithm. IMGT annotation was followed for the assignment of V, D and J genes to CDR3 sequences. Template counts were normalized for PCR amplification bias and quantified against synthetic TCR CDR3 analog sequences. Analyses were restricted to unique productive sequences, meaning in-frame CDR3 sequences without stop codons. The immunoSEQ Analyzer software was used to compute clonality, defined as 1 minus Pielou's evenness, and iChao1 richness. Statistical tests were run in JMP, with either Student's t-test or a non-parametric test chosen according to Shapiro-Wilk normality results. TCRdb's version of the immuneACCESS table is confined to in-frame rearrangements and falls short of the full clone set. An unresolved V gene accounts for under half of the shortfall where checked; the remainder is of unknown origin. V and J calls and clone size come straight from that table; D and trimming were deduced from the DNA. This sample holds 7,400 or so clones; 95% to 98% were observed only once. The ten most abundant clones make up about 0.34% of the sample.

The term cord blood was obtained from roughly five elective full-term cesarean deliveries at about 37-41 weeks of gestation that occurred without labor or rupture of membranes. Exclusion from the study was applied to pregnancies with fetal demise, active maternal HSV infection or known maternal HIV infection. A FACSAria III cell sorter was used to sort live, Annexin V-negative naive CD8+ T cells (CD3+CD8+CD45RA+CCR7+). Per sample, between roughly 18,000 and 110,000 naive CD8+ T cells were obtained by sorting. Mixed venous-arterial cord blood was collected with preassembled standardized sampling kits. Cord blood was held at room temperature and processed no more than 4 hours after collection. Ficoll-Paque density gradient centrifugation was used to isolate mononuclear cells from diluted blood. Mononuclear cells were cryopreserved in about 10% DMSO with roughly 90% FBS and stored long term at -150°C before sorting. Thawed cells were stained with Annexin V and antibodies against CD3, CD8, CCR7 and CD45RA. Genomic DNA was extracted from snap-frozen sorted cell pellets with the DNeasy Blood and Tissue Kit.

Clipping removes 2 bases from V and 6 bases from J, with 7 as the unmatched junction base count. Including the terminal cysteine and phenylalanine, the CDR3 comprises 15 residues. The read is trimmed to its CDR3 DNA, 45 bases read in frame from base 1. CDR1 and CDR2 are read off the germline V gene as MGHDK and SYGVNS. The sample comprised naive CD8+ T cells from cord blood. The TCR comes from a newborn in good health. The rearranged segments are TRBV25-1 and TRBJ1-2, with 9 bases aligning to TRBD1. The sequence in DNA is TGTGCCAGCAGTGAAAGAGGACGGACAGGGGATGGCTACACCTTC. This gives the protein CASSERGRTGDGYTF.